This T cell receptor (beta chain) came from a study of cytomegalovirus exposure and HLA in healthy donors. Study conclusions and caveats: Within an earlier analysis, most TCR beta V segments proved productive either about 90% or about 30% of the time. Association of a missense DCLRE1C variant with TCR beta V- and J-gene trimming was reported in a later analysis.

From germline, CDR1 is SGHKS and CDR2 YYEKEE (reference sequence). The CDR3 consists of 15 residues. The ends were cut back, 3 bases at V and 7 bases at J, with 17 bases in the middle. It was with 60 Vbeta and 13 Jbeta primers that the PCR ran. Libraries were prepared by immunoSEQ multiplex PCR; TCRdb keeps only in-frame clonotypes and omits some of them. The sample has around 100,000 clones; approximately 81% are singletons. This clone has just a few counts. Its antigen is still unknown. The V and J genes are TRBV5-5 and TRBJ1-5, with no clear D. This sequence originates from a woman in her late teens or twenties in good health and CMV-seropositive. The sequenced sample was PBMCs. The CDR3 loop reads CASSSLEAAGQPQHF. The CDR3 nucleotides are TGTGCCAGCAGCTCCCTCGAGGCGGCGGGGCAGCCCCAGCATTTT.